The present TCR beta chain was sequenced within a study of early T cells in non-severe SARS-CoV-2 infection. The wider study: Sequencing of bulk RNA from unsorted whole blood was done, without chain pairing.

This clonotype was recorded at least ten times. The antigen remains undetermined. Individual cDNA molecules received unique molecular identifiers during library preparation. One entry per CDR3 protein, called by TCRdb with MiXCR from the 5' RACE reads. Among tens of thousands of distinct CDR3 sequences, around 10% were seen once, and the ten largest hold 9.5% to 15%. General observations from the study: CD4 and private specificities were missed by VDJdb matching, which favored anti-spike CD8 responses.

Germline V gene data show CDR1 as SNHLY and CDR2 as FYNNEI. The trim removed 6 bases at V and 3 bases at J, leaving 3 bases unmatched. This CDR3 contains 13 residues. The chain joins TRBV2 to TRBJ2-7; 9 bases fit TRBD1. This clonotype was obtained from an adult who was a healthcare worker with PCR-confirmed SARS-CoV-2 infection or an uninfected control (not recorded which). Sequencing was performed on whole blood, taken at baseline. CDR3 in amino acids: CASRRDRVYEQYF. The DNA for the CDR3 is TGTGCCAGCAGGAGGGACAGGGTCTACGAGCAGTACTTC.